This TCR beta chain is from a study of blood T cells in healthy people across ages. Unmatched junction bases numbered 7, after V lost 8 bases and J lost 0 bases. The germline CDR1 and CDR2 sequences are MGHDK and SYGVNS. The CDR3 covers 14 residues. As regards this clonotype: Its antigen is not known.

Broader study findings: There was no known CMV status for donors, so expanded clonotype changes were possibly confounded. Estimated diversity that came from one million T cells was considered an underestimate.

With a J-beta primer mix and a sample-barcoded 5' primer, a second PCR ran about 7 to 11 cycles. From the 5' RACE reads, TCRdb called clonotypes with MiXCR, one entry per CDR3 protein. The sample comprises 450,000 to 600,000 distinct CDR3 sequences, around a quarter of which are singletons, and under 4.5% rests with the top ten. The sample was also reused in another study, on T cells of mothers and their children.

The V call is TRBV25-1, the J call TRBJ2-7; 7 nucleotides line up with TRBD1. Sequenced input: blood. The clonotype comes from a boy under 10 years old in good health. This CDR3 reads CASQGQAPSYEQYF. The CDR3 bases are TGTGCCAGCCAAGGACAGGCACCCTCCTACGAGCAGTACTTC.